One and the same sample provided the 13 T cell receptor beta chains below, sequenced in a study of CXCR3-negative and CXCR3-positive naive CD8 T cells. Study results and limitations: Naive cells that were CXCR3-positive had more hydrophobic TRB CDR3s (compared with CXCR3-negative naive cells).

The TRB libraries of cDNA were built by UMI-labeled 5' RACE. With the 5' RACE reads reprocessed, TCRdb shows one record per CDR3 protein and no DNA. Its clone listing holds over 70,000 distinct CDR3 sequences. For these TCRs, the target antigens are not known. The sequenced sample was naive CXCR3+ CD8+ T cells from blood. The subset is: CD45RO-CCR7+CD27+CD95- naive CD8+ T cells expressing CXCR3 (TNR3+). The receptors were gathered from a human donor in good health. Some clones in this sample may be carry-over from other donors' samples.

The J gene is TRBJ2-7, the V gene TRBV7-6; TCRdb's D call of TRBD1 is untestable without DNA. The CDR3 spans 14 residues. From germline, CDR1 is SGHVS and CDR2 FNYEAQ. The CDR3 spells CASSPAPVSDEQYF.

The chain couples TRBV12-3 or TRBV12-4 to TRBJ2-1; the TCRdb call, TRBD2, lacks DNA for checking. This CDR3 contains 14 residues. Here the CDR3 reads CASSNVTQRVSQFF.

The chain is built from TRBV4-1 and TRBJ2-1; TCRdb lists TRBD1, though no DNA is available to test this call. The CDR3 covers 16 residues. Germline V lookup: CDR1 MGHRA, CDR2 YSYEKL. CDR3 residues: CASSQDPGQGLNEQFF.

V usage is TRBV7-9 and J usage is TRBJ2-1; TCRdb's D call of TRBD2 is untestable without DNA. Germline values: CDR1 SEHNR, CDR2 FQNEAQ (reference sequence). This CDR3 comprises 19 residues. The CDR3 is CASSLEAERGLSSYNEQFF.

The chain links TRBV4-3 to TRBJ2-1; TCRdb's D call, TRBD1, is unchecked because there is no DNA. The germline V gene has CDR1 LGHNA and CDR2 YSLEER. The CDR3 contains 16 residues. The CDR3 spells CASSLDWGVIRNEQFF.

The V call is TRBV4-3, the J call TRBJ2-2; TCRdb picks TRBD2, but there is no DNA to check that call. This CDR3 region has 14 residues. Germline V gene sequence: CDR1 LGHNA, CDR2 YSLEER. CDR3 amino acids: CASSPGQITGELFF.

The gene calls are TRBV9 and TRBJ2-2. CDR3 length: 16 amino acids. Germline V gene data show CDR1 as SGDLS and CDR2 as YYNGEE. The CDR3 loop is CASSVEPSDLTGELFF.

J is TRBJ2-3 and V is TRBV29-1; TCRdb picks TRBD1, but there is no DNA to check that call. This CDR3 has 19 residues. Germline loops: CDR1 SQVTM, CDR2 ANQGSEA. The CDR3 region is CSVVFLVGLGTGATDTQYF.

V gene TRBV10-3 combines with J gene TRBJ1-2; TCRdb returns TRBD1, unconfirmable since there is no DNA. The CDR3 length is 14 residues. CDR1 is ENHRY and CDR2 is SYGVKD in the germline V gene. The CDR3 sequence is CAISDPDSGYGYTF.

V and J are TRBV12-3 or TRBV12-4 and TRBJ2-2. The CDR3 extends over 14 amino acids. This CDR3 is CASSLFGSGGELFF.

CDR3 in amino acids: CSARGRQDSGNTIYF. The rearrangement uses TRBV20-1 and TRBJ1-3; with no DNA, the TCRdb D assignment of TRBD1 cannot be verified. CDR3 size: 15 residues. The germline V gene encodes CDR1 DFQATT and CDR2 SNEGSKA (reference sequence).

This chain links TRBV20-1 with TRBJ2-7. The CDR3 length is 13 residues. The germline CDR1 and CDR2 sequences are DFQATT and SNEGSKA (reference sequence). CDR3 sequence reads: CSARSASSYEQYF.

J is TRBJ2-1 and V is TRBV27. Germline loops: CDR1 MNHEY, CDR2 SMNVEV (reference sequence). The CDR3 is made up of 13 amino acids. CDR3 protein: CASSSLRNNEQFF.